What follows is one T cell receptor (beta chain) and its context. This clonotype was observed a handful of times. Its antigen is not yet known. It has no much larger one-base neighbor in the sample; base qualities were not kept. This specimen comes from a study of T cells in Graves' hyperthyroidism and ophthalmopathy (dated by TCRdb to the late 2010s). Background on the whole study: Peripheral blood was sampled at the time of initial diagnosis, prior to any treatment. The paper reports TCR Vbeta CDR3 sequencing of about 140 peripheral blood samples: 40 to 45 ophthalmopathy, roughly 80 hyperthyroidism and around 17 progressor patients. After blood sampling, hyperthyroidism patients were treated with methimazole at a starting dose of 30 mg daily, and ophthalmopathy patients were treated with high-dose intravenous methylprednisolone. To identify distinguishing TCR V-J signatures, a discovery cohort of 90 to 100 patients was used, comprising roughly 45 with Graves' ophthalmopathy and about 59 with stable Graves' hyperthyroidism. Prospective prediction of ophthalmopathy was tested in an independent validation cohort consisting of under 20 hyperthyroidism patients and more than 15 patients who later progressed to ophthalmopathy. The study also compared thyroid tissue and blood T-cell repertoires from about six Graves' hyperthyroidism patients. The roughly 91 discovery patients were randomly divided into training and test sets at a 7:3 ratio.

In the ophthalmopathy patients, disease was moderately to severely active, with a Clinical Activity Score of 3 or more, a NOSPECS grade of 4 or more, and a duration of less than 3 months. Exclusion was applied to patients with uncontrolled infections, other autoimmune diseases, pregnancy or lactation. Clinical symptoms, serum thyroxine and TRAb, thyroid ultrasound, and orbital computed tomography formed the basis for the diagnoses. PBMCs were isolated from more than 9 ml of fresh peripheral blood by Ficoll-Paque density gradient centrifugation. Total RNA was extracted using Trizol reagent, and RNA quality was assessed on an Agilent 2100 Bioanalyzer. The TCR beta CDR3 regions were amplified from RNA transcripts. The first round of RT-PCR for the TCR CDR3 was performed with the HTBI primer set and the Qiagen OneStep RT-PCR kit. A second multiplex PCR round built the libraries, followed by size selection and purification. Paired-end sequencing of the libraries was performed with 100 bp reads on an Illumina HiSeq2000. The authors' pipeline ran thus. SOAPnuke was used to process the raw data, throwing out any read that contained adapters or uncalled bases, had a mean Phred below 15, or lacked an exact constant-primer or identifier match. High-quality paired reads were merged using COPE v1.2.5, and each unique nucleotide sequence was defined as a clonotype. MiTCR v1.1 was used to align clonotypes to the IMGT TRBV, TRBD and TRBJ reference segments. The analysis was restricted to V-J combinations with a frequency above 0.0001, which together covered 99.2% of the repertoires. The TCS score was defined as the ratio of F50 (clonal expansion) to E x V (chaos), calculated using BLOSUM62-based TCRdist between CDR3 peptides within each V-J. Welch's t-statistics and random forest reduced 514 V-J features to fewer than 15, which were used in a naive Bayes classifier (R e1071). TCRdb reran the public reads through fastp at Q25 and MiXCR, keeping productive beta chains. Each entry is one CDR3 protein sequence, shown with its most common DNA and genes. What appears here as the V and J calls and clone size reflects TCRdb's work, not the paper's. This sample is represented by more than 300,000 distinct CDR3 sequences; around a sixth of them were singletons. The ten largest clones represent 35% to 45% of the sample.

CDR1 is given as ENHRY and CDR2 as SYGVKD, both from the germline V gene. From its cysteine to its phenylalanine, the CDR3 spans 13 amino acids. Only CDR3 DNA remains: 39 bases, in frame from the first base. V loses 7 bases of germline sequence and J loses 5 bases, and the interval between the two ends is 11 bases. Overall results and qualifications from the work: Sample size was not statistically predetermined, and blinding of investigators to group allocation was not performed. In validation, progression to ophthalmopathy was predicted by the model with 70.59% sensitivity and nearly 75% specificity, a median of around 6.5 months before onset. A model built on a 13 V-J signature distinguished ophthalmopathy from stable hyperthyroidism, reaching around 87% sensitivity and 81.08% specificity in cross-validation and 80%/75% in testing. Blood samples also contained most of the expanded thyroid clonotypes (frequency above 0.001), which suggests that blood repertoires may reflect thyroid immune responses.

Sequencing was performed on blood. The chain is made from TRBV10-3 and TRBJ2-2, with no reliable assignment of the D segment. The sequence derives from a man between 18 and 29 years old with Graves' ophthalmopathy. CDR3 protein: CAITHGTTGELFF. The sequence in DNA is TGTGCCATCACCCACGGCACAACCGGGGAGCTGTTTTTT.